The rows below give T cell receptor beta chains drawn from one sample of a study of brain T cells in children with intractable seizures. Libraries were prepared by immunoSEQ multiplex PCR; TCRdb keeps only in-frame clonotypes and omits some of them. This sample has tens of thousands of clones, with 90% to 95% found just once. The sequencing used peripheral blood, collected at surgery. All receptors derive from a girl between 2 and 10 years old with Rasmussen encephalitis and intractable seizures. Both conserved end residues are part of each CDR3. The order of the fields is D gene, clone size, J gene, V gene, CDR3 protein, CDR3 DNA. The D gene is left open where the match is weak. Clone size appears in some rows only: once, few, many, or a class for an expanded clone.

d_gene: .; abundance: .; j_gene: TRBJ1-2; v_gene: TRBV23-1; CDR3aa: CASSQSGGSYGYTF; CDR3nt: TGCGCCAGCAGTCAATCGGGCGGTAGTTATGGCTACACCTTC
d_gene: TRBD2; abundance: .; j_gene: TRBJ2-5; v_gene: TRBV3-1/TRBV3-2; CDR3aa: CASSPLARSGTQYF; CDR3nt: TGTGCCAGCAGCCCACTAGCGCGGTCAGGGACCCAGTACTTC
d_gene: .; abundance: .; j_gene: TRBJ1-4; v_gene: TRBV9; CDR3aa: CASSVAPPGGGSEKLFF; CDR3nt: TGTGCCAGCAGCGTAGCTCCCCCCGGGGGGGGGAGTGAAAAACTGTTTTTT
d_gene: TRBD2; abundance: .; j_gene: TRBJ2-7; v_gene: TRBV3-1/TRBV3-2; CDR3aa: CASMVAGGPTREQYF; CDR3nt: TGTGCCAGCATGGTAGCGGGAGGGCCGACTCGCGAGCAGTACTTC
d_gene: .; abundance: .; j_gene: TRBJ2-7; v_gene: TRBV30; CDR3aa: CAWSIGAGSSSYEQYF; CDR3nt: TGTGCCTGGAGCATCGGGGCGGGCTCTAGCTCCTACGAGCAGTACTTC
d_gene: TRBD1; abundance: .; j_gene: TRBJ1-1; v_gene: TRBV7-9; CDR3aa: CASSPRQGVGSYTEAFF; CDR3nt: TGTGCCAGCAGCCCGCGACAGGGTGTTGGTAGTTACACTGAAGCTTTCTTT
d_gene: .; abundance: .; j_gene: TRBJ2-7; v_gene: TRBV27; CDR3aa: CASRRTGQRGSYEQYF; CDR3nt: TGTGCCAGCAGACGAACGGGGCAGAGGGGTTCCTACGAGCAGTACTTC
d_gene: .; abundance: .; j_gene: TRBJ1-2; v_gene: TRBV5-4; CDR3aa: CASSLDSGNYGYTF; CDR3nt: TGTGCCAGCAGCTTGGATAGTGGTAACTATGGCTACACCTTC
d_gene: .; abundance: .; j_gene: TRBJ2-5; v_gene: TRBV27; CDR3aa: CASSFVQGYETQYF; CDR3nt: TGTGCCAGCAGTTTCGTCCAGGGTTACGAGACCCAGTACTTC
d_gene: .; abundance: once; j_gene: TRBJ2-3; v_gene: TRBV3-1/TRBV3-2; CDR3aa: CASSLDSSVTDTQYF; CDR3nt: TGTGCCAGCAGCCTCGACAGCTCAGTAACAGATACGCAGTATTTT
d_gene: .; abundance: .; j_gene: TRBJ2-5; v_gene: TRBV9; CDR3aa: CASSVGFGGTLQETQYF; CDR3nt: TGTGCCAGCAGCGTAGGGTTTGGGGGGACACTACAAGAGACCCAGTACTTC
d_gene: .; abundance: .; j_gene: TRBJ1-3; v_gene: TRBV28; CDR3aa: CASSLAGLGGNTIYF; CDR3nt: TGTGCCAGCAGTTTAGCCGGACTTGGAGGAAACACCATATATTTT
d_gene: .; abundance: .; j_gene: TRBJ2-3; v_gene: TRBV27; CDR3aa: CASSNLGSTDTQYF; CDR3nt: TGTGCCAGCAGTAACCTGGGGAGCACAGATACGCAGTATTTT
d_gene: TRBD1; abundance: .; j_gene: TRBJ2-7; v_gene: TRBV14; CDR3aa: CASSQGGGAYEQYF; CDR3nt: TGTGCCAGCAGCCAAGGAGGGGGCGCCTACGAGCAGTACTTC
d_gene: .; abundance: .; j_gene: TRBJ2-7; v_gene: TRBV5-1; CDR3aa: CASSQGPFYEQYF; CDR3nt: TGCGCCAGCAGCCAGGGACCGTTTTACGAGCAGTACTTC
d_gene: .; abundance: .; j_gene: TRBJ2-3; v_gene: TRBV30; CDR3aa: CAWSFGTSQDTQYF; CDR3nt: TGTGCCTGGAGTTTTGGTACTAGCCAAGATACGCAGTATTTT